The 26 T cell receptor beta chains below all came from one sample that was sequenced in a study of tumor and adjacent non-tumor tissue in lung cancer (dated by TCRdb to 2016 to 2019). Libraries were built with multiplex PCR. These reads were obtained on an Illumina HiSeq 2500. TCRbeta libraries were constructed through three rounds of nested PCR with primers (Table S4) according to protocols modified from ARM-PCR. In TCRdb, the public reads were trimmed at Q25 with fastp and aligned with MiXCR, with productive beta chains retained. A single entry per CDR3 protein holds the most common genes and DNA from its merged rows. Recorded for this sample are roughly 75,000 distinct CDR3 sequences; roughly 80% of them occurred a single time. The biggest ten clones account for around half of the sample. RNA was isolated from bulk unsorted tissue, and RNA quality was assessed with a NanoDrop ND-1000 and an Agilent 2100. Normal lung samples were distant non-tumor tissue taken more than 3 cm from the tumor edge.

Sample: distant non-tumor lung tissue. The receptors come from a man aged 55 to 70 with non-small cell lung cancer.

As regards this clonotype: One end of the junction does not line up with germline, which may come from a read error. CDR3 DNA sequence: TGCGCCAACAGCCACTCCCCCGGGACAGGGACCTACGAGCAGTACTTC. Encoded protein: CANSHSPGTGTYEQYF. This chain links TRBV4-1 with TRBJ2-7; 9 nucleotides match TRBD1. The CDR3 runs to 16 residues. Germline V gene data show CDR1 as MGHRA and CDR2 as YSYEKL.

The CDR3 DNA reads as TGCAATGTTAGAGTACGGGGGGGACAGGGTGAGCAGTTCTTC. Its translation: CNVRVRGGQGEQFF. V and J are TRBV20-1 and TRBJ2-1; TRBD1 is a possible D gene (9 bases). The CDR3 has 14 residues. Germline V gives CDR1 DFQATT, CDR2 SNEGSKA (reference sequence).

A note on this clonotype: The germline gene is not matched at one end of the junction; a read error may be the cause. This chain joins TRBV12-3 or TRBV12-4 and TRBJ2-5; TRBD2 aligns across 9 bases. CDR3 size: 17 residues. The CDR3 here is CVSSSLAGPLYQETQNF. In DNA, the CDR3 is TGTGTCAGCAGTTCGCTAGCGGGACCATTGTACCAAGAGACCCAGAACTTC.

About this clonotype itself: The junction does not match germline at one end; this may be a read error. The CDR3 spells CAGSVAGVRTEQYF. CDR3 in DNA: TGTGCCGGCAGCGTCGCGGGAGTCAGAACCGAGCAGTACTTC. The chain links TRBV12-3 or TRBV12-4 to TRBJ2-7; 7 nucleotides agree with TRBD2. This CDR3 is 14 amino acids long.

On this clonotype: Sequence at one end of the junction differs from germline and may be a read error. The genes are TRBV11-3 and TRBJ2-5, with unresolved D. Germline V lookup: CDR1 SGHNT, CDR2 YENEEA. The CDR3 has 15 amino acids. CDR3: CASSLEKVYQVTQYF. The CDR3 bases are TGTGCCAGCAGTTTAGAAAAGGTGTACCAAGTGACCCAGTACTTC.

In this sample, this clonotype turned up once. A read error may account for a junction end that differs from germline. The chain uses TRBV4-3 and TRBJ2-1, with 7 bases aligning to TRBD2. The germline CDR1 and CDR2 sequences are LGHNA and YSLEER. The CDR3 totals 14 residues. DNA of the CDR3: TGCGCCAGTAGCCAAGAGGGACTATATGAAGAGCAGTTCTTC. It yields the protein CASSQEGLYEEQFF.

As to this clonotype: Compared with germline, one end of the junction differs, possibly owing to a read error. This chain connects TRBV11-2 to TRBJ2-3; D gene ambiguous. CDR1 SGHAT and CDR2 FQNNGV come from the germline V gene. This CDR3 is 13 amino acids long. CDR3 region: CVSSLSSTDTRYF. The CDR3 DNA follows: TGTGTCAGCAGCTTAAGCTCCACAGATACGCGGTATTTT.

Concerning this clonotype: This may be a read error, as it is one base from a much larger clone. This sequence joins TRBV5-6 and TRBJ2-2; perhaps TRBD1 as D (5 bases). V shed 6 bases and J shed 3 bases, with 12 bases lying between them. Germline loops: CDR1 SGHDT, CDR2 YYEEEE. The CDR3 totals 14 residues. The CDR3 here is CASNSLQDTGELFF. CDR3 coding DNA: TGTGCCAGCAACTCCCTACAGGACACCGGGGAGCTGTTTTTT.

In regard to this clonotype: Germline is not matched at one junction end, which may reflect a read error. The rearrangement joins TRBV20-1 to TRBJ2-7; 8 positions match TRBD2. CDR1 is DFQATT, CDR2 SNEGSKA, per germline (reference sequence). The CDR3 has 15 amino acids. CDR3 in DNA: TGCAGTACTAGAAGGTCAAGCGGGAGTCTGAACGAGCAGTATTTC. It specifies CSTRRSSGSLNEQYF.

With regard to this clonotype: The conserved phenylalanine or tryptophan normally closing the CDR3 is absent here, so this likely arose from a read error. The chain carries TRBV12-3 or TRBV12-4 and TRBJ1-5; a possible D gene is TRBD1 (6 bases). The CDR3 length is 17 residues. V lost 1 base to trimming and J lost 7 bases, with 20 bases between them. For the CDR3, the DNA is TGTGCCAGCAGTTTAGGTGGACAGCGGGCGAACAAACAGCCCCAGCATATT. Translation: CASSLGGQRANKQPQHI.

This clonotype has a single count. This may be a read error: a much more frequent sequence differs by one nucleotide. The V call is TRBV5-1, the J call TRBJ2-1, with 9 bases fitting TRBD1. Germline V gene data show CDR1 as SGHRS and CDR2 as YFSETQ. This CDR3 contains 16 residues. In DNA, the CDR3 is TGCGCCAGCGGCTTGATGGGGACAGGGAGTATTGGTGAGCAGTTCTTC. Its protein is CASGLMGTGSIGEQFF.

Details on this clonotype: One end of the junction fails to match germline, which may point to a read error. The V call is TRBV20-1, the J call TRBJ1-6, with D perhaps TRBD1 (6 bases). The CDR3 has 15 residues. CDR1 is DFQATT and CDR2 is SNEGSKA in the germline V gene (reference sequence). In nucleotides, the CDR3 is TGCAGTCCTAGACTGGGACAAGGGGCAAATTCACCCCTCCACTTT. This translates into CSPRLGQGANSPLHF.

The chain employs TRBV29-1 and TRBJ2-3; 11 bases fit TRBD2. Germline loops: CDR1 SQVTM, CDR2 ANQGSEA. The V gene end was trimmed by 6 bases and the J gene end by 7 bases; junction bases not matched to a gene: 12. This CDR3 has 15 amino acids. CDR3 residues: CSVHSGGAWTNTQYF. CDR3 sequence (DNA): TGCAGCGTCCATAGCGGGGGGGCCTGGACAAATACGCAGTATTTT.

With respect to this clonotype: This may stem from a read error, because a much larger clone lies one nucleotide away. The genes are TRBV5-5 and TRBJ1-4; D is undetermined. CDR3 length equals 14 residues. Germline values: CDR1 SGHKS, CDR2 YYEKEE (reference sequence). The CDR3 sequence: CASSLERVLQKLFF. CDR3 DNA sequence: TGTGCCAGCAGCTTGGAAAGGGTACTCCAAAAGCTGTTTTTT.

Note on this clonotype: At one boundary the junction diverges from the germline segment, which might be a read error. This chain joins TRBV6-5 and TRBJ2-1; maybe TRBD2 (7 bases). This CDR3 is 18 amino acids long. The germline CDR1 and CDR2 sequences are MNHEY and SVGAGI. CDR3 sequence: CVCSYGGSGGSNYNEQFF. The CDR3 nucleotides read TGTGTCTGCAGTTACGGGGGTTCGGGGGGCTCTAATTACAATGAACAGTTCTTC.

About this clonotype itself: One end of the junction does not line up with germline, which may come from a read error. The V gene is TRBV11-3, the J gene TRBJ2-3; the match to TRBD1 covers 8 bases. CDR3 size: 13 residues. Germline lookup yields CDR1 SGHNT and CDR2 YENEEA. The CDR3 loop is CSSSFQGADTRYF. CDR3 bases: TGTTCCAGCAGCTTTCAGGGGGCAGATACCCGGTATTTT.

Points on this clonotype: The junction does not match germline at one end; this may be a read error. The V and J genes are TRBV6-5 and TRBJ2-5; tentative D call: TRBD2 (5 bases). This CDR3 has 13 residues. Germline loops: CDR1 MNHEY, CDR2 SVGAGI. The CDR3 region is CASSYDVGEAQYF. The CDR3 nucleotides are TGTGCCAGCAGTTACGACGTGGGAGAGGCCCAGTACTTC.

CDR3 sequence reads: CASNPRREVSNQPQHF. For the CDR3, the DNA is TGTGCCAGCAATCCAAGGAGGGAGGTGAGCAATCAGCCCCAGCATTTT. J is TRBJ1-5 and V is TRBV28; no clear D gene. With 7 bases removed from V and 1 base from J, the gap between germline ends came to 17 bases. Per the germline V gene, CDR1 is MDHEN and CDR2 is SYDVKM. The CDR3 consists of 16 residues.

To note about this clonotype: The germline gene is not matched at one end of the junction; a read error may be the cause. The chain combines TRBV11-2 with TRBJ2-3; D may be TRBD2 (7 bases). The CDR3 is 19 amino acids. Germline CDR1 and CDR2: SGHAT and FQNNGV. CDR3 bases: TGTGCCACCAGCTTAGTGGGGGGGCGCGGGGGCAACCAAACAGATACGCAGTATTTT. Protein sequence: CATSLVGGRGGNQTDTQYF.

This clonotype was seen a few times. The V and J genes are TRBV19 and TRBJ2-7, with D maybe TRBD1 (6 bases). The CDR3 loop spans 12 amino acids. Between the trimmed V and J ends, which lost 8 bases and 7 bases, there was a span of 15 bases. Germline CDR1 LNHDA, CDR2 SQIVND (reference sequence). This CDR3 is CASSEGGGEQYF. The CDR3 DNA is TGTGCCAGTTCCGAAGGGGGTGGTGAGCAGTACTTC.

As to this clonotype: At one end the junction does not follow the germline gene, possibly because of a read error. The rearrangement uses TRBV12-3 or TRBV12-4 and TRBJ1-2; D gene uncertain. CDR3 length equals 11 residues. CDR3 residues: CASTERYGYTF. Written as DNA, the CDR3 is TGTGCCAGCACAGAGCGCTATGGTTACACCTTC.

The J gene is TRBJ2-7, the V gene TRBV29-1; D might be TRBD2 (6 bases). Per germline, CDR1 SQVTM and CDR2 ANQGSEA. V was trimmed by 3 bases and J by 2 bases, leaving 17 bases between them. This CDR3 has 15 residues. In nucleotides, the CDR3 is TGCAGCGTTGACCCGGGACTTCGGGGGACCTACGAGCAGTACTTC. Amino acid sequence: CSVDPGLRGTYEQYF.

This clonotype was observed many times. V gene TRBV5-1 combines with J gene TRBJ1-1; no reliable D call. The V gene's germline CDR1 is SGHRS and CDR2 YFSETQ. Trimming removed 2 bases at V and 1 base at J, with 6 bases between. CDR3 size: 13 residues. The CDR3 is CASSFTSNTEAFF. The CDR3 bases are TGCGCCAGCAGCTTTACCTCGAACACTGAAGCTTTCTTT.

Notes on this clonotype: The junction departs from germline at one end; a sequencing error may be responsible. The V gene is TRBV6-1, the J gene TRBJ2-4; no firm D call. Germline V lookup: CDR1 MNHNS, CDR2 SASEGT. The CDR3 runs 15 residues. CDR3: CACSEKDLTQNIQYF. The CDR3 DNA follows: TGTGCCTGCAGTGAGAAGGATTTAACCCAAAACATTCAGTACTTC.

About this clonotype itself: The CDR3 carries no conserved terminal phenylalanine or tryptophan, so it likely arises from a read error. The gene calls are TRBV18 and TRBJ2-3; D unclear. The CDR3 length is 14 residues. Germline V gene lookup returns CDR1 KGHSH and CDR2 LQKENI. Between the trimmed V and J ends, which lost 3 bases and 6 bases, there was a span of 13 bases. The CDR3: CASSPEANRDTQYL. CDR3 nucleotide sequence: TGTGCCAGCTCACCGGAAGCGAATCGGGATACGCAGTATTTG.

On this clonotype itself: A junction boundary mismatches the germline segment, possibly from a read error. V gene TRBV11-3 combines with J gene TRBJ1-1; 8 nucleotides match TRBD1. The CDR3 consists of 16 residues. CDR1 and CDR2 from the germline V gene are SGHNT and YENEEA. Here the CDR3 reads CASSLGRDRPGYQAFF. The CDR3 DNA reads TGTGCCAGCAGCTTAGGCCGGGACAGGCCGGGCTACCAAGCCTTCTTT.